Listed below are T cell receptor beta chains from one sample, sequenced in a study of CD8+CD57+ T cells in acquired aplastic anemia. TCRdb ran MiXCR on the reads and lists one entry per CDR3 protein. The sample contains around 250,000 distinct CDR3 sequences, roughly three fifths of which appear only once. Sequencing was carried out using sorted CD4+, CD8+, or CD8+CD57+ T cells (not recorded which) from PBMCs. Receptors originate from a human donor with severe aplastic anemia or a healthy control (not recorded which). The CDR3 runs from the conserved cysteine through the conserved F or W.

>TRBV7-8|TRBJ1-2|14
CAGSPKRGHYGYTF
>TRBV7-2|TRBJ2-5|16
CASIPFGRGVGETQYF
>TRBV10-2|TRBJ2-5|13
CASSDLAGETQYF
>TRBV7-6|TRBJ2-1|17
CASSFVGGMADYNEQFF
>TRBV20-1|TRBJ2-7|16
CSARDTGLAGGYEQYF
>TRBV6-5|TRBJ1-1|13
CATLSIGNTEAFF
>TRBV7-9|TRBJ2-7|14
CASSKTGRGGEQYF
>TRBV10-3|TRBJ2-7|16
CASSYSMSGGAFEQYF
>TRBV7-3|TRBJ1-6|14
CASSLGVGNSPLHF
>TRBV10-2|TRBJ2-7|15
CASRAGTSGIDEQYF